This TCR beta chain emerged from a study of T cell repertoires in cytomegalovirus infection (dated by TCRdb to about 2019). About the full investigation: The HLA type of each donor mattered for the analysis, because public TCR beta signatures pointed to carriage of CMV infection along with the matching HLA type. What the work shows at the level of the full study, not this receptor alone: The ex vivo response was dominated by HLA-C-restricted CMV-specific TCR beta clonotypes, and the single most frequent clonotype in two of eight donors was supplied by these HLA-C-restricted clonotypes. In both this cohort and an independent cohort of 300 to 450 donors, the cumulative frequency of public TCR beta family members distinguished carriers of CMV infection plus the relevant HLA type.

The cysteine opens and the phenylalanine closes a CDR3 of 15 amino acids. The DNA shown is the 45-base CDR3, in frame from base 1. The germline V gene encodes CDR1 SNHLY and CDR2 FYNNEI. V is clipped by 10 bases and J by 0 bases, and the sequence between their germline boundaries is 16 bases long. About this clonotype: No cognate antigen has been identified for it. There are no base qualities to consult, and no much larger clone falls within one base.

The run used an Illumina HiSeq 1500. TCRdb applied fastp at Q25 and MiXCR to the public reads, then kept only in-frame beta chains. CDR3 protein duplicates are merged, each entry listing the most common genes and DNA. Within this sample are around 240,000 distinct CDR3 sequences, with approximately 22% of them counted one time only. The ten largest clones add up to around a sixth of the sample. This receptor was identified in a human donor in good health (CMV status not recorded). Some clones in this sample may be carry-over from other donors' samples. Sequenced sample: CD8+ T cells from PBMCs. This chain joins TRBV2 to TRBJ1-3; no D gene can be assigned with confidence. The CDR3 has the sequence CAIAVLSASGNTIYF. The DNA sequence reads TGTGCCATCGCGGTTTTATCCGCCTCTGGAAACACCATATATTTT.